The 10 T cell receptor beta chains below were found in one sample sequenced in a study of T cell repertoires in cytomegalovirus infection. These receptors lack a known antigen. TCRdb re-derived calls from the reads in MiXCR, one entry per CDR3 protein. The table has 650,000 to 850,000 distinct CDR3 sequences, 25% to 35% seen once. The source material was cultured CD8+ T cells from PBMCs, sampled from culture after CMV antigen stimulation. The receptors come from a human donor in good health (CMV status not recorded). Some clones in this sample may be carry-over from other donors' samples.

This clonotype was seen only a few times. The gene calls are TRBV19 and TRBJ2-1; 7 bases are a match to TRBD1. Germline loops: CDR1 LNHDA, CDR2 SQIVND (reference sequence). The CDR3 extends over 15 amino acids. V shed 4 bases, J shed 5 bases, and the junction held 8 bases outside the gene matches. CDR3 bases: TGTGCCAGTAGTACCATGACAGGGCTGGACAATGAGCAGTTCTTC. Translated, it gives CASSTMTGLDNEQFF.

This rearrangement joins TRBV27 to TRBJ2-3; 7 bases are a match to TRBD2. V trimming: 7 bases; J trimming: 5 bases; junction bases outside the gene matches: 21. CDR3 length: 18 amino acids. Per germline, CDR1 MNHEY and CDR2 SMNVEV (reference sequence). CDR3: CASKLTSTFKADRDTQYF. DNA for the CDR3: TGTGCCAGCAAATTGACTAGCACCTTTAAGGCCGATAGAGATACGCAGTATTTT.

In its sample, this clonotype was seen a few times. V gene TRBV7-2 combines with J gene TRBJ2-7; the match to TRBD2 covers 14 bases. J lost 0 bases, V lost 3 bases, and 7 bases had no gene match. The CDR3 covers 18 residues. Germline V lookup: CDR1 SGHTA, CDR2 FQGNSA. This CDR3 reads CASSFGLAGGLSSYEQYF. CDR3 coding DNA: TGTGCCAGCAGCTTCGGACTAGCGGGGGGTCTAAGCTCCTACGAGCAGTACTTC.

This clonotype has just a few counts. The chain combines TRBV6-2 or TRBV6-3 with TRBJ2-7, with 9 bases lining up with TRBD1. V shed 5 bases and J 2 bases; nucleotides not matched to a gene: 19. This CDR3 spans 19 amino acids. CDR1 MNHEY and CDR2 SVGEGT come from the germline V gene. CDR3 nucleotide sequence: TGTGCCAGCAGTACCAGGGACAGGGTACCTCCCCTCTGGACCTACGAGCAGTACGTC. Protein: CASSTRDRVPPLWTYEQYV.

This clonotype was detected a few times. In nucleotides, the CDR3 is TGTGCCAGCACCTACCGGGACGGGATTAATTCACCCCTCCACTTT. It yields the protein CASTYRDGINSPLHF. The chain couples TRBV2 to TRBJ1-6; D might be TRBD1 (5 bases). Germline V CDR1 and CDR2: SNHLY, FYNNEI. V was clipped by 7 bases and J by 6 bases, with 16 bases between them. CDR3 length: 15 amino acids.

J is TRBJ1-2 and V is TRBV25-1; D call uncertain. Germline loops: CDR1 MGHDK, CDR2 SYGVNS. CDR3 length: 16 residues. The germline V and J ends were trimmed by 3 bases and 0 bases, with 14 bases remaining between them. CDR3 loop: CASSDARVPANYGYTF. The CDR3 region has the DNA TGTGCCAGCAGTGACGCCCGGGTCCCAGCTAACTATGGCTACACCTTC.

About this clonotype: It is unclear where the CDR3 begins or ends on the DNA, so no DNA is shown, and the CDR3 is as TCRdb lists it. J is TRBJ2-7 and V is TRBV7-5; the table names TRBD1, a call not compared with the DNA. TRBV7-5 represents a pseudogene. The CDR3 has 18 amino acids, counting both end residues. Here the CDR3 reads CISVPEPEGGIGSCEQYV.

This clonotype was seen ten or more times. The rearrangement links TRBV7-9 to TRBJ2-7; possible D gene TRBD2, 5 bases. Germline CDR1 and CDR2: SEHNR and FQNEAQ (reference sequence). The CDR3 is 12 amino acids. V lost 5 bases to trimming and J lost 3 bases, with 8 bases between them. The CDR3 protein is CASSRGSYEQYF. In DNA form, the CDR3 reads TGTGCCAGCAGCCGAGGGAGCTACGAGCAGTACTTC.

This clonotype was seen only a few times. This chain joins TRBV2 and TRBJ1-1; a possible D gene is TRBD1 (5 bases). The ends were cut back, 2 bases at V and 2 bases at J, with 12 bases in the middle. The germline V gene has CDR1 SNHLY and CDR2 FYNNEI. This CDR3 contains 15 residues. CDR3 DNA sequence: TGTGCCAGCAGTGAACTCCCGGGGGGTAACACTGAAGCTTTCTTT. Translating gives CASSELPGGNTEAFF.

The genes are TRBV6-1 and TRBJ2-7, with 7 bases aligning to TRBD2. Per germline, CDR1 MNHNS and CDR2 SASEGT. The CDR3 totals 15 residues. Trimming removed 1 base from V and 3 bases from J; junction bases left unmatched: 6. For the CDR3, the DNA is TGTGCCAGCAGTGAAGTTGCGGGGGACCACTACGAGCAGTACGTC. Translated: CASSEVAGDHYEQYV.